Listed here is a single TCR beta chain. The data stem from a study of blood T cell repertoires in COVID-19. The germline V gene encodes CDR1 SGHRS and CDR2 YFSETQ. V gave up 1 base and J gave up 6 bases, with 8 bases separating them. The CDR3 loop spans 14 amino acids. The protocol was immunoSEQ multiplex PCR, while the TCRdb copy is restricted to in-frame clones and leaves out a portion. The profile shows roughly 64,000 clones, roughly 84% of them singletons. The receptor was isolated from a woman in her fifties or sixties with acute or convalescent COVID-19. Sequencing was carried out using peripheral blood. The genes are TRBV5-1 and TRBJ1-6; no reliable D call. The CDR3 protein is CASSLIELNSPLHF. DNA of the CDR3: TGCGCCAGCAGCTTGATAGAGCTTAATTCACCCCTCCACTTT.